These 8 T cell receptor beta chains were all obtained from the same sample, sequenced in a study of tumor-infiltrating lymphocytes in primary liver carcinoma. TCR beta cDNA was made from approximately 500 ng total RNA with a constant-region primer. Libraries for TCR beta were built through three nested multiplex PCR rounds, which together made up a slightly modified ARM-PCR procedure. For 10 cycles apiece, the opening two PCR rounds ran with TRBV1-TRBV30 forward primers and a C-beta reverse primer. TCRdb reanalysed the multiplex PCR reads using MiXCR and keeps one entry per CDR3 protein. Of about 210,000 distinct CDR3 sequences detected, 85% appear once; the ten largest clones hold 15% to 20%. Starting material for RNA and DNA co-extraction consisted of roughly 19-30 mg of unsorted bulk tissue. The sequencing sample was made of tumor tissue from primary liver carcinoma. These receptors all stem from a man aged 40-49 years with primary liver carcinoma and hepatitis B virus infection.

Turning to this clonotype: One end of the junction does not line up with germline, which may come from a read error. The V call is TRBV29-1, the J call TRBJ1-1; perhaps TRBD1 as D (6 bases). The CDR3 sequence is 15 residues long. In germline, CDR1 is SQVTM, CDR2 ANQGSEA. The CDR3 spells CSAGTGWGMNIESFF. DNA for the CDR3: TGCAGCGCCGGTACAGGGTGGGGGATGAACATTGAATCTTTCTTT.

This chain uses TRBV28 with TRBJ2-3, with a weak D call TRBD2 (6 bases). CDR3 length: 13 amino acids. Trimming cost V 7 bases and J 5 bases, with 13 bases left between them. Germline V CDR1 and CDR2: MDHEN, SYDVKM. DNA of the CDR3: TGTGCCAGCACTTTGCAGGGACTAGATACGCAGTATTTT. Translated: CASTLQGLDTQYF.

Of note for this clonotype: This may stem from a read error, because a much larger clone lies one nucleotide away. CDR3 DNA sequence: TGTGCCAGCAGTGGGGACAGGGGGCTGAATGCGCAGTATTTT. Protein: CASSGDRGLNAQYF. The V gene is TRBV28, the J gene TRBJ2-3, with TRBD1 matching over 12 bases. Looked up from germline, CDR1 is MDHEN and CDR2 is SYDVKM. This CDR3 contains 14 residues. The V gene end was trimmed by 5 bases and the J gene end by 10 bases; junction bases not matched to a gene: 7.

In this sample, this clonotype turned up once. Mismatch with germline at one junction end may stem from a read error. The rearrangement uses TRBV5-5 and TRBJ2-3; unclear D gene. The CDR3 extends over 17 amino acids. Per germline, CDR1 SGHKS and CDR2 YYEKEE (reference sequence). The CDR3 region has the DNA TGTGCGAGCAGCCTCCCGTCAGGACCAAGCCGTACAGATACGCAGTATTTT. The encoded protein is CASSLPSGPSRTDTQYF.

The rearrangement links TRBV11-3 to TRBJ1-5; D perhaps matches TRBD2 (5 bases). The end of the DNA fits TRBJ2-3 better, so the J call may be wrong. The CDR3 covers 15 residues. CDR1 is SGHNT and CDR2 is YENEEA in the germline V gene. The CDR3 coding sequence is TGTGCCAGCAGCTTAGATGTGGGAGTGGCTCAGCCCCAGTATTTT. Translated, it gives CASSLDVGVAQPQYF.

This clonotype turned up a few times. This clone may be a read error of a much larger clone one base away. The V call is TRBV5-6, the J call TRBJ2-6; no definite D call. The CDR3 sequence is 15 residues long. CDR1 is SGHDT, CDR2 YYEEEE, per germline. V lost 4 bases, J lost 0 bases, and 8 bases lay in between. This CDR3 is CASSRFTSGANVLTF. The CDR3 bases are TGTGCCAGCAGCAGATTTACCTCTGGGGCCAACGTCCTGACTTTC.

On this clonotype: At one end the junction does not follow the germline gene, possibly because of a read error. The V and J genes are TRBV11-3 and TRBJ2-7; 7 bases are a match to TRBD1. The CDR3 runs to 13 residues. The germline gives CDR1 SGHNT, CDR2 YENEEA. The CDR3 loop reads CASDVGQSYEQYF. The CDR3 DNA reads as TGTGCCAGCGACGTGGGACAGTCCTACGAGCAATACTTC.

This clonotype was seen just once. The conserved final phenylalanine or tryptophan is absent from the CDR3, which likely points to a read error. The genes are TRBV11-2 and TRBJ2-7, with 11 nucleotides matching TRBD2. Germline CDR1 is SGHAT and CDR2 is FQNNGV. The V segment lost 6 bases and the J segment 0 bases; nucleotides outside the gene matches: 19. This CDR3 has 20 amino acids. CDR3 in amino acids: CASSLREGRTSGLSSYEQYL. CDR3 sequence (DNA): TGTGCCAGCAGTCTGAGGGAGGGGAGGACTAGCGGGCTCAGCTCCTACGAGCAGTACTTA.